Sequencing of this TCR beta chain was carried out in a study of shared T cell receptors in the human thymus. Libraries were prepared by immunoSEQ multiplex PCR; TCRdb keeps only in-frame clonotypes and omits some of them. The repertoire includes approximately 730,000 clones, approximately 83% of them detected once, and roughly 0.01% sits in the top ten. Germline loops: CDR1 SEHNR, CDR2 FQNEAQ (reference sequence). The V and J ends lost 4 bases and 4 bases, in that order; junction bases with no gene match: 11. The CDR3 runs 17 residues. The data were also submitted as part of a second study, on human thymus T cells.

The sequence was collected from a girl under two years old with a congenital heart defect. Material for sequencing was thymocytes. The V and J genes are TRBV7-9 and TRBJ1-1; 11 bases map to TRBD1. The CDR3: CASSSLSGQGASTEAFF. CDR3 coding DNA: TGTGCCAGCAGCTCCTTATCCGGACAGGGGGCGAGCACTGAAGCTTTCTTT.